There are many counts of the clone carrying this TCR beta chain. Its antigen is unidentified. The sample is drawn from a study of CD8 T cells in ankylosing spondylitis. Whole-study findings and limits: In synovial fluid and blood from reactive arthritis, some motif variants were previously reported. Significantly higher representation of disease-linked clones was reported for matched ankylosing spondylitis synovial fluid. A TCR beta motif of 7 to 9 highly homologous variants seemed to mark ankylosing spondylitis blood.

The germline V and J ends were trimmed by 1 base and 0 bases, with 6 bases remaining between them. The CDR3 runs 14 residues. Germline values: CDR1 LGHNA, CDR2 YNFKEQ. Library preparation for TCR beta used quantitative 5'-RACE with molecular barcodes. TCRdb called the 5' RACE reads again in MiXCR, with one record for every CDR3 protein. The data contain around 770,000 distinct CDR3 sequences, approximately 10% of them singletons. This receptor was identified in a male donor with ankylosing spondylitis. The chain couples TRBV4-2 to TRBJ1-1; no clear D gene. Sequencing was performed on blood, either unsorted or a sorted T cell fraction (not recorded which). The CDR3, as DNA: TGTGCCAGCAGCCAAGGGACGGTGAACACTGAAGCTTTCTTT. Translation: CASSQGTVNTEAFF.